Below, 20 T cell receptor beta chains from the same sample are listed, as sequenced in a study of CD8+ T cells in alopecia areata (dated by TCRdb to 2017 to 2018). Interpreted using the paper, the time point label stands for: around 22 weeks on oral tofacitinib. The treatment or condition label for this specimen denotes: oral pan-JAK inhibitor, 5-10 mg twice daily. The protocol used for the library was the immunoSEQ multiplex PCR assay. RNA was extracted from all samples and reverse transcribed into cDNA as template for TCR sequencing. In its TCRdb copy, this immuneACCESS table keeps in-frame sequences only and misses some clones. Where compared with another copy, unresolved V genes explain less than half of these, and the others have no known cause. For this sample there are about 180,000 clones; roughly 50% appear just once. Clones ranked in the top ten supply 11% of the sample. The sequencing here drew on CD8+ T cells sorted from blood, taken at week 24, from a patient treated with tofacitinib. Receptors originate from a human donor with alopecia areata.

This chain connects TRBV4-3 to TRBJ1-2; TRBD1 agrees at 10 bases. Losses at the gene ends were 4 bases for V and 4 bases for J; bases not matched to a gene: 6. The CDR3 totals 15 residues. In germline, CDR1 is LGHNA, CDR2 YSLEER. The CDR3 loop is CASSLDRGHGYGYTF. The DNA of the CDR3 is TGCGCCAGCAGCCTTGACAGGGGGCATGGCTATGGCTACACCTTC.

In the case of this clone: Other DNA sequences within the sample encode an identical CDR3. The chain uses TRBV4-3 and TRBJ2-1, with D possibly matching TRBD2 (6 bases). This CDR3 is built from 15 residues. From germline, CDR1 is LGHNA and CDR2 YSLEER. V gave up 0 bases and J gave up 4 bases, with 10 bases separating them. The CDR3 sequence: CASSQDGGSYNEQFF. CDR3 in DNA: TGCGCCAGCAGCCAAGATGGAGGGTCTTACAATGAGCAGTTCTTC.

The sample holds one count of this clone. The chain employs TRBV30 and TRBJ2-4; TRBD1 matches 10 bases. The CDR3 extends over 16 amino acids. V trimming: 1 base; J trimming: 7 bases; junction bases outside the gene matches: 10. Germline V gene data show CDR1 as GTSNPN and CDR2 as SVGIG (reference sequence). CDR3 nucleotides: TGTGCCTGGAGTGGGGGACAGGGGATAATACGGAACATTCAGTACTTC. Translated, it gives CAWSGGQGIIRNIQYF.

The chain joins TRBV5-1 to TRBJ2-1, with a possible D match to TRBD1 (6 bases). CDR1 and CDR2 (germline): SGHRS, YFSETQ. V shed 6 bases and J shed 8 bases, with 18 bases lying between them. This CDR3 is built from 14 residues. For the CDR3, the DNA is TGCGCCAGCACTAATGTTACAGGGCTGGATGAGCAGTTCTTC. This gives the protein CASTNVTGLDEQFF.

This clone has just a few counts. V and J are TRBV7-9 and TRBJ1-4; TRBD1 matches 8 bases. The CDR3 loop spans 14 amino acids. Germline values: CDR1 SEHNR, CDR2 FQNEAQ (reference sequence). The V gene end was trimmed by 5 bases and the J gene end by 8 bases; junction bases not matched to a gene: 7. The CDR3 coding sequence is TGTGCCAGCAGCGCAGGGGCAGGGGGCGAAAAACTGTTTTTT. Protein sequence: CASSAGAGGEKLFF.

The chain uses TRBV4-3 and TRBJ1-2; D is undetermined. Germline loops: CDR1 LGHNA, CDR2 YSLEER. V lost 0 bases and J lost 4, with 12 bases in between. The CDR3 loop spans 15 amino acids. The CDR3 DNA sequence: TGCGCCAGCAGCCAAGATGCAGACGCTGTCTATGGCTACACCTTC. This encodes CASSQDADAVYGYTF.

The J gene is TRBJ1-5, the V gene TRBV15, with TRBD1 as a possible D gene (5 bases). This CDR3 spans 15 amino acids. Germline loops: CDR1 LNHNV, CDR2 YYDKDF (reference sequence). V lost 4 bases, J lost 4 bases, and 14 bases lay in between. Here the CDR3 DNA reads TGTGCCACCAGCAAAACGGGCGGGACGAATCAGCCCCAGCATTTT. Translating gives CATSKTGGTNQPQHF.

As to this clone: In the same sample, other DNA sequences code for this CDR3. The chain has TRBV29-1 and TRBJ1-1, with D hard to call. The CDR3 is made up of 11 amino acids. The V end lost 3 bases, the J end lost 4 bases, and 6 bases lay between the germline ends. Germline assignment: CDR1 SQVTM and CDR2 ANQGSEA. CDR3 nucleotide sequence: TGCAGCGTTGACGAGGGCACTGAAGCTTTCTTT. Translated: CSVDEGTEAFF.

The chain couples TRBV7-9 to TRBJ2-1, with unresolved D. In germline, CDR1 is SEHNR, CDR2 FQNEAQ (reference sequence). Trimming stripped 3 bases from V and 10 bases from J, with 7 bases between. The length of the CDR3 is 11 residues. CDR3 amino acids: CASSFGSEQFF. As DNA, the CDR3 is TGTGCCAGCAGCTTTGGGTCAGAGCAGTTCTTC.

V gene TRBV30 combines with J gene TRBJ1-1, with TRBD1 matching 7 bases. Germline V gene data show CDR1 as GTSNPN and CDR2 as SVGIG (reference sequence). The CDR3 contains 13 residues. V lost 4 bases to trimming and J lost 4 bases; unmatched junction nucleotides: 6. CDR3 DNA: TGTGCCTGGAATGAGGGGGCGGCCACTGAAGCTTTCTTT. It codes for CAWNEGAATEAFF.

This chain connects TRBV7-6 to TRBJ2-5, with 10 nucleotides matching TRBD2. J was trimmed by 5 bases and V by 1 base; bases with no gene match: 10. Per the germline V gene, CDR1 is SGHVS and CDR2 is FNYEAQ. The CDR3 consists of 17 residues. This CDR3 is CASSLGWERGGSETQYF. In nucleotides, the CDR3 is TGTGCCAGCAGCTTAGGATGGGAGCGGGGGGGATCGGAGACCCAGTACTTC.

This clone has just a few counts. The chain has TRBV30 and TRBJ2-7, with 8 bases that match TRBD1. The V gene's germline CDR1 is GTSNPN and CDR2 SVGIG (reference sequence). J gave up 5 bases and V 3 bases, and 9 bases lay outside the gene matches. The CDR3 loop spans 14 amino acids. In DNA form, the CDR3 reads TGTGCCTGGAGCCTAGGACAGGGTATGGACGAGCAGTACTTC. Translating it yields CAWSLGQGMDEQYF.

Only a few counts were recorded for this clone. The chain joins TRBV14 to TRBJ2-7; no clear D gene. The ends were cut back, 1 base at V and 3 bases at J, with 7 bases in the middle. Germline values: CDR1 SGHDN, CDR2 FVKESK. The CDR3 is 13 amino acids. DNA of the CDR3: TGTGCCAGCAGCCAAGTTTCCCACTACGAGCAGTACTTC. This codes for CASSQVSHYEQYF.

The V and J genes are TRBV7-6 and TRBJ2-7; TRBD2 agrees at 7 bases. This CDR3 is 16 amino acids long. The germline V gene encodes CDR1 SGHVS and CDR2 FNYEAQ. V lost 4 bases, J lost 2 bases, and 11 bases stayed unmatched. CDR3 nucleotides: TGTGCCAGCAGCTCTCCTGGCGGGACTAAGCCCTACGAGCAGTACTTC. Its translation is CASSSPGGTKPYEQYF.

J is TRBJ2-1 and V is TRBV19, with TRBD2 matching over 9 bases. Germline V gene lookup returns CDR1 LNHDA and CDR2 SQIVND (reference sequence). J was trimmed by 9 bases and V by 5 bases; bases with no gene match: 11. The CDR3 totals 15 residues. CDR3 DNA sequence: TGTGCCAGTAGTCTTAGCGGGGGCCCTTTGGGTGAGCAGTTCTTC. Translation gives CASSLSGGPLGEQFF.

The chain joins TRBV4-1 to TRBJ1-1, with unresolved D. The germline CDR1 and CDR2 sequences are MGHRA and YSYEKL. V shed 0 bases and J shed 0 bases, with 5 bases lying between them. CDR3 length equals 14 residues. CDR3 in amino acids: CASSQEAVNTEAFF. CDR3 nucleotides: TGCGCCAGCAGCCAAGAGGCAGTGAACACTGAAGCTTTCTTT.

The chain is built from TRBV7-2 and TRBJ1-2; a possible D gene is TRBD1 (5 bases). CDR3 length: 12 residues. From germline, CDR1 is SGHTA and CDR2 FQGNSA. V lost 3 bases to trimming and J lost 6 bases, with 8 bases between them. The chain's CDR3 is CASSFGGDGYTF. The CDR3 coding sequence is TGTGCCAGCAGCTTCGGGGGGGATGGCTACACCTTC.

V gene TRBV4-3 combines with J gene TRBJ1-1; 7 bases fit TRBD1. Trimming took 3 bases from V and 1 from J; bases not matched to a gene: 8. Looked up from germline, CDR1 is LGHNA and CDR2 is YSLEER. The CDR3 is 16 amino acids. The DNA of the CDR3 is TGCGCCAGCAGCCAGGGCCGTCAGGGGGGGAACACTGAAGCTTTCTTT. Translation: CASSQGRQGGNTEAFF.

The chain is built from TRBV30 and TRBJ1-5, with D unresolved. The CDR3 contains 14 residues. From germline, CDR1 is GTSNPN and CDR2 SVGIG (reference sequence). The germline V and J ends were trimmed by 1 base and 2 bases, with 9 bases remaining between them. CDR3 sequence: CAWSDRGGNQPQHF. The CDR3 DNA reads as TGTGCCTGGAGTGACCGTGGGGGCAATCAGCCCCAGCATTTT.

J is TRBJ2-1 and V is TRBV27, with D perhaps TRBD1 or TRBD2 (6 bases each). The CDR3 covers 16 residues. Between the trimmed V and J ends, which lost 4 bases and 9 bases, there was a span of 22 bases. Germline CDR1 MNHEY, CDR2 SMNVEV (reference sequence). CDR3 bases: TGTGCCAGCAGTTCAGGGGTTATCTTGGAGGGAAGTGAGCAGTTCTTC. Translation: CASSSGVILEGSEQFF.